Listed here are 14 T cell receptor beta chains from one sample, sequenced in a study of cytomegalovirus exposure and HLA in healthy donors. The primer mix had 60 Vbeta and 13 Jbeta primers. Here immunoSEQ multiplex PCR was the method, and the copy in TCRdb shows in-frame clones only, minus some. The ten top clones account for 3% to 4.5%, within a sample of some 110,000 clones. Sequencing input: PBMCs. These TCRs come from a man aged 25-45 years in good health and CMV-seronegative.

This chain uses TRBV5-1 with TRBJ2-2, with 10 bases aligning to TRBD1. CDR3 length equals 16 residues. Germline-derived CDR1 and CDR2 are SGHRS and YFSETQ. Unmatched junction bases numbered 4, after V lost 0 bases and J lost 5 bases. The CDR3 DNA follows: TGCGCCAGCAGCTTGGGACAGGGGGCTGCGACCGGGGAGCTGTTTTTT. Translation: CASSLGQGAATGELFF.

The gene calls are TRBV5-1 and TRBJ1-5, with 7 positions matching TRBD1. There are 14 residues in the CDR3. V lost 5 bases, J lost 2 bases, and 4 bases stayed unmatched. CDR1 SGHRS and CDR2 YFSETQ come from the germline V gene. The CDR3, as DNA: TGCGCCAGCAGATCCGGACAGGGCAATCAGCCCCAGCATTTT. Its translation is CASRSGQGNQPQHF.

The rearrangement links TRBV7-2 to TRBJ1-2, with unresolved D. V lost 6 bases and J lost 1, with 18 bases in between. Germline CDR1 is SGHTA and CDR2 is FQGNSA. The length of the CDR3 is 16 residues. The CDR3 sequence: CASSLVGGASNYGYTF. CDR3 DNA sequence: TGTGCCAGCAGTCTAGTGGGAGGAGCAAGTAACTATGGCTACACCTTC.

This sequence joins TRBV27 and TRBJ2-7, with 12 bases lining up with TRBD1. CDR1 and CDR2 from the germline V gene are MNHEY and SMNVEV (reference sequence). V trimming: 7 bases; J trimming: 5 bases; junction bases outside the gene matches: 6. This CDR3 is 14 amino acids long. The CDR3 nucleotides are TGTGCCAGCAACCCGGGACAGGGGGCCCACGAGCAGTACTTC. This translates into CASNPGQGAHEQYF.

This chain connects TRBV6-5 to TRBJ1-4; D is unclear. V was pared by 0 bases and J by 8 bases, with 7 bases between. CDR3 length: 13 amino acids. The V gene's germline CDR1 is MNHEY and CDR2 SVGAGI. The CDR3 bases are TGTGCCAGCAGTTACTCTCCCTCGGAAAAACTGTTTTTT. This codes for CASSYSPSEKLFF.

Of note for this clone: A junction end diverges from the germline sequence, so it may reflect a read error. The chain combines TRBV7-6 with TRBJ1-5, with D perhaps matching TRBD1 (6 bases). Germline CDR1 SGHVS, CDR2 FNYEAQ. The CDR3 runs to 17 residues. The CDR3 region is CASSLGPPTGSNQPRHF. The CDR3 DNA follows: TGTGCCAGCAGCTTAGGTCCCCCCACAGGGTCCAACCAGCCCCGGCATTTT.

The chain employs TRBV7-3 and TRBJ2-2; D is unresolved. This CDR3 contains 12 residues. Germline assignment: CDR1 SGHTA and CDR2 FQGTGA. V lost 3 bases and J lost 7, with 6 bases in between. The CDR3 region is CASSLRGGELFF. The DNA for the CDR3 is TGTGCCAGCAGCTTGAGAGGCGGGGAGCTGTTTTTT.

The chain joins TRBV2 to TRBJ2-7; 10 nucleotides agree with TRBD2. Trimming took 5 bases from V and 1 from J; bases not matched to a gene: 2. CDR1 is SNHLY, CDR2 FYNNEI, per germline. The CDR3 runs 14 residues. DNA of the CDR3: TGTGCCAGCAGTCTAGCGGGGGTATCCTACGAGCAGTACTTC. This encodes CASSLAGVSYEQYF.

The chain uses TRBV30 and TRBJ1-5; 7 bases line up with TRBD1. The germline V gene has CDR1 GTSNPN and CDR2 SVGIG (reference sequence). The length of the CDR3 is 14 residues. With V trimmed by 3 bases and J by 5 bases, 7 bases remained unmatched. CDR3 sequence (DNA): TGTGCCTGGAGCTCGACAGGGTGGGATCAGCCCCAGCATTTT. This codes for CAWSSTGWDQPQHF. The full variable domain, with the rest looked up from reference TRBV30 and TRBJ1-5, is SQTIHQWPATLVQPVGSPLSLECTVEGTSNPNLYWYRQAAGRGLQLLFYSVGIGQISSEVPQNLSASRPQDRQFILSSKKLLLSDSGFYLCAWSSTGWDQPQHFGDGTRLSIL.

The rearrangement uses TRBV6-5 and TRBJ1-2, with D unclear. Germline CDR1 and CDR2: MNHEY and SVGAGI. V lost 1 base to trimming and J lost 0 bases, with 6 bases between them. CDR3 length equals 14 residues. The CDR3 here is CASSYYSANYGYTF. CDR3 sequence (DNA): TGTGCCAGCAGTTACTACAGTGCTAACTATGGCTACACCTTC.

The rearrangement joins TRBV27 to TRBJ2-3, with D unclear. Between the trimmed V and J ends, which lost 5 bases and 5 bases, there was a span of 8 bases. The V gene's germline CDR1 is MNHEY and CDR2 SMNVEV (reference sequence). CDR3 size: 12 residues. The CDR3 spells CASSPAGDTQYF. The CDR3 region has the DNA TGTGCCAGCAGTCCCGCAGGAGATACGCAGTATTTT.

The rearrangement links TRBV5-1 to TRBJ2-7, with a possible D match to TRBD1 (5 bases). V was clipped by 3 bases and J by 1 base, with 17 bases between them. From germline, CDR1 is SGHRS and CDR2 YFSETQ. This CDR3 contains 16 residues. The CDR3 here is CASSSQADPESYEQYF. CDR3 in DNA: TGCGCCAGCAGCTCACAGGCCGACCCAGAATCCTACGAGCAGTACTTC.

The CDR3 bases are TGTGCCAGCAGCCAATCGGGGGGGTCTGGAAACACCATATATTTT. Encoded protein: CASSQSGGSGNTIYF. V usage is TRBV7-2 and J usage is TRBJ1-3; a weak D match, TRBD1 (5 bases). Germline lookup yields CDR1 SGHTA and CDR2 FQGNSA. V dropped 5 bases and J dropped 1 base, with 12 bases sitting between them. CDR3 length equals 15 residues.

The chain links TRBV12-5 to TRBJ2-1; a weak D match, TRBD1 (5 bases). Germline V CDR1 and CDR2: LGHNT, FRNRAP. Trimming stripped 5 bases from V and 6 bases from J, with 11 bases between. The CDR3 consists of 13 residues. CDR3 loop: CASGLAGINEQFF. CDR3 sequence (DNA): TGTGCTAGTGGTCTGGCAGGGATCAATGAGCAGTTCTTC.